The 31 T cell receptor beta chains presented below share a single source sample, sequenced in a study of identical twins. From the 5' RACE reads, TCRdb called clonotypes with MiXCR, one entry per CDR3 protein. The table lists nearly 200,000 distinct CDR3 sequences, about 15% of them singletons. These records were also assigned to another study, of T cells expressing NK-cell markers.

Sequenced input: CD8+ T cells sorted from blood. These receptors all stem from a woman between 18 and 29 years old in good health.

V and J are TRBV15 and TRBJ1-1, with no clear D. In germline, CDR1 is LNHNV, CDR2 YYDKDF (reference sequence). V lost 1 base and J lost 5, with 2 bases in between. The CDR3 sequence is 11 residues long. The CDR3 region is CATSRGTEAFF. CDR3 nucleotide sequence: TGTGCCACCAGCAGAGGGACTGAAGCTTTCTTT. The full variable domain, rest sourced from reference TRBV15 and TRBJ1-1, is DAMVIQNPRYQVTQFGKPVTLSCSQTLNHNVMYWYQQKSSQAPKLLFHYYDKDFNNEADTPDNFQSRRPNTSFCFLDIRSPGLGDTAMYLCATSRGTEAFFGQGTRLTVV.

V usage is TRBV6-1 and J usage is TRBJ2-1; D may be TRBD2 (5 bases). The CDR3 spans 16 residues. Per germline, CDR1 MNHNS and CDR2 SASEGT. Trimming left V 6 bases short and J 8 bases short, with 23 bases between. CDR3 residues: CASRRFQGFLEDEQFF. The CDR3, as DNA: TGTGCCAGCAGGCGATTCCAAGGGTTCTTGGAGGATGAGCAGTTCTTC.

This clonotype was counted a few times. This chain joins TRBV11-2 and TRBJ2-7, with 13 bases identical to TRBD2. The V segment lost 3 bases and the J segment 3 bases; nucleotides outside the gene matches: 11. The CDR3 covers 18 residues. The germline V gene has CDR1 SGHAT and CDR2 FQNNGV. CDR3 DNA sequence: TGTGCCAGCAGCTTCAACCCGGGACTAGCGGGAAACTACTACGAGCAGTACTTC. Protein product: CASSFNPGLAGNYYEQYF.

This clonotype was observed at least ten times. CDR3 loop: CASSRRGETRIQYF. The CDR3, as DNA: TGTGCCAGCAGCCGCAGGGGAGAGACCAGAATCCAGTACTTC. The genes are TRBV11-3 and TRBJ2-5; a possible D gene is TRBD1 (6 bases). Germline assignment: CDR1 SGHNT and CDR2 YENEEA. The CDR3 is 14 amino acids. V was shortened by 5 bases and J by 10 bases, with 20 bases between the two germline ends. The full variable domain, its missing parts supplied by reference TRBV11-3 and TRBJ2-5, is EAGVVQSPRYKIIEKKQPVAFWCNPISGHNTLYWYLQNLGQGPELLIRYENEEAVDDSQLPKDRFSAERLKGVDSTLKIQPAELGDSAVYLCASSRRGETRIQYFGPGTRLLVL.

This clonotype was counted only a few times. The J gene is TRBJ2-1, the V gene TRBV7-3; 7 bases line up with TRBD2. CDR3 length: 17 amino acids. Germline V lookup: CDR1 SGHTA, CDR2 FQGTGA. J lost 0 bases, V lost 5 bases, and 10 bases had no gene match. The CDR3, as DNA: TGTGCCAGCAGCCCCCCAATGGGGGGGAGCTCCTACAATGAGCAGTTCTTC. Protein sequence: CASSPPMGGSSYNEQFF. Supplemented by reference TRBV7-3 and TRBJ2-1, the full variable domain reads GAGVSQTPSNKVTEKGKYVELRCDPISGHTALYWYRQSLGQGPEFLIYFQGTGAADDSGLPNDRFFAVRPEGSVSTLKIQRTERGDSAVYLCASSPPMGGSSYNEQFFGPGTRLTVL.

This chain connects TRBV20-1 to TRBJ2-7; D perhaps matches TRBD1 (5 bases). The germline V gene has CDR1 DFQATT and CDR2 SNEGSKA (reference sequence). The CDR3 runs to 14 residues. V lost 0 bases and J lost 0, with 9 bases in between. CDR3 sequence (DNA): TGCAGTGCTAGAGATGGGGCGAACTCCTACGAGCAGTACTTC. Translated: CSARDGANSYEQYF.

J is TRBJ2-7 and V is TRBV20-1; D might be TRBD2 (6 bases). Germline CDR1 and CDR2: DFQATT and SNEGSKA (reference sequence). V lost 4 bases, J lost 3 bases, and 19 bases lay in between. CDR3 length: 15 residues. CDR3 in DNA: TGCAGTGCTAAACTGTCGGGACTGTTAAACTACGAGCAGTACTTC. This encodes CSAKLSGLLNYEQYF.

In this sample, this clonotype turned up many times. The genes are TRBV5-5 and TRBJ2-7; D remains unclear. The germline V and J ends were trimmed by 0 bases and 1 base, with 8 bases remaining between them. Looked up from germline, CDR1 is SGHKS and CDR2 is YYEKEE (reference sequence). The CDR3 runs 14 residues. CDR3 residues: CASSLAAGSYEQYF. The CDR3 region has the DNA TGTGCCAGCAGCTTGGCCGCTGGTTCCTACGAGCAGTACTTC.

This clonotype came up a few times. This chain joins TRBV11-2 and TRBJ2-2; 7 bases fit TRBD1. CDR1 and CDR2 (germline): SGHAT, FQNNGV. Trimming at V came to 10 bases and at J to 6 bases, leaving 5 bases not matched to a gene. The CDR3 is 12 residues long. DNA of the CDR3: TGTGCCATCCCACAGGGGCCCGGGGAGCTGTTTTTT. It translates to CAIPQGPGELFF.

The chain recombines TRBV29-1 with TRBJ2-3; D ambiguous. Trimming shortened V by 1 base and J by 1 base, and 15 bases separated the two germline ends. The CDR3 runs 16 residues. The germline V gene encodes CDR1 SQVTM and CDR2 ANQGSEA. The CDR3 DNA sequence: TGCAGCGTTGAAGGCCGTTTTGTCTCCGGCACAGATACGCAGTATTTT. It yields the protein CSVEGRFVSGTDTQYF.

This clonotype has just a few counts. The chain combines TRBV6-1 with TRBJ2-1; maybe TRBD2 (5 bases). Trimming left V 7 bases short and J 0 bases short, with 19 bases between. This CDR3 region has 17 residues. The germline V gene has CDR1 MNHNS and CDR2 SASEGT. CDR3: CASIIFPGESSYNEQFF. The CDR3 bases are TGTGCCAGCATCATTTTCCCCGGGGAAAGCTCCTACAATGAGCAGTTCTTC.

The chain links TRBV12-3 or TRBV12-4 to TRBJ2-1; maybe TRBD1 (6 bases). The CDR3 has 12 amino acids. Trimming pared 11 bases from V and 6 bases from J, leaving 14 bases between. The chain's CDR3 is CAARDIRNEQFF. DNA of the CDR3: TGTGCCGCCCGGGACATCCGCAATGAGCAGTTCTTC.

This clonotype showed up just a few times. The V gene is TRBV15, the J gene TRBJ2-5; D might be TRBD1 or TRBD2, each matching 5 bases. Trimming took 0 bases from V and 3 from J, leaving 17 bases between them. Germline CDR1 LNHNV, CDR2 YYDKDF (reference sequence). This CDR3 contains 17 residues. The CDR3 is CATSRDTGGRFKETQYF. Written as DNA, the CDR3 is TGTGCCACCAGCAGAGATACAGGTGGGAGATTTAAAGAGACCCAGTACTTC.

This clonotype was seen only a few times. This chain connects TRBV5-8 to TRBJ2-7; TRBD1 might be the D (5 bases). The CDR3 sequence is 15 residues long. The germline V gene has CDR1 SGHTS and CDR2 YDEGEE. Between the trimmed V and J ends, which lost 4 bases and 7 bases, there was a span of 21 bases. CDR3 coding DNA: TGTGCCAGCAGCCCCGGGCAGGGTAGTATATTGGAGCAGTACTTC. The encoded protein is CASSPGQGSILEQYF.

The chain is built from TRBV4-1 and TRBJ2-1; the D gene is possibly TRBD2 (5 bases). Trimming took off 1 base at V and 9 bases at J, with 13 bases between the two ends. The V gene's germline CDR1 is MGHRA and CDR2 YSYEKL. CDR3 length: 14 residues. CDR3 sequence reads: CASSQGGRASEQFF. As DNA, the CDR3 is TGCGCCAGCAGCCAAGGTGGGCGGGCGTCTGAGCAGTTCTTC.

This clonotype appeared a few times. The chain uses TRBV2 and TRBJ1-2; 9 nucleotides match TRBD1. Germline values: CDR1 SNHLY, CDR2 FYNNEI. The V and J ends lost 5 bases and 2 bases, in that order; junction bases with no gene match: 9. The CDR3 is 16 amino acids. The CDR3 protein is CASSPSPGTGNYGYTF. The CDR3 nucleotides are TGTGCCAGCAGTCCTAGTCCCGGGACAGGGAACTATGGCTACACCTTC. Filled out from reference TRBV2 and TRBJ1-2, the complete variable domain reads EPEVTQTPSHQVTQMGQEVILRCVPISNHLYFYWYRQILGQKVEFLVSFYNNEISEKSEIFDDQFSVERPDGSNFTLKIRSTKLEDSAMYFCASSPSPGTGNYGYTFGSGTRLTVV.

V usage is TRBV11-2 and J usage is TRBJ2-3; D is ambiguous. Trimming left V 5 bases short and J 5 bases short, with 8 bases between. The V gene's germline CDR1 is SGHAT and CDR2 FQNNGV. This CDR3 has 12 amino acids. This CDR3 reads CASSPSLDTQYF. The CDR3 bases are TGTGCCAGCAGCCCCTCGTTAGATACGCAGTATTTT.

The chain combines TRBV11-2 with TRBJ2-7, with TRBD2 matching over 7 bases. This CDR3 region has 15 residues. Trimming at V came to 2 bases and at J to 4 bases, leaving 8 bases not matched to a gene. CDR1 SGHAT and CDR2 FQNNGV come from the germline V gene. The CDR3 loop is CASSLFAGVDYEQYF. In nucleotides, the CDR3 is TGTGCCAGCAGCTTATTTGCGGGAGTCGATTACGAGCAGTACTTC. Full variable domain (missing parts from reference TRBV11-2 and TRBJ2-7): EAGVAQSPRYKIIEKRQSVAFWCNPISGHATLYWYQQILGQGPKLLIQFQNNGVVDDSQLPKDRFSAERLKGVDSTLKIQPAKLEDSAVYLCASSLFAGVDYEQYFGPGTRLTVT.

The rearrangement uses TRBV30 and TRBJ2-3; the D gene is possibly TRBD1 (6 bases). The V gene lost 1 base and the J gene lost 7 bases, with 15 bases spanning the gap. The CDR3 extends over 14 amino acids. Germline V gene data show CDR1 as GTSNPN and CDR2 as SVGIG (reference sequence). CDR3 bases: TGTGCCTGGAGTGAAGAGGACACAGGGAATACGCAGTATTTT. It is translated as CAWSEEDTGNTQYF.

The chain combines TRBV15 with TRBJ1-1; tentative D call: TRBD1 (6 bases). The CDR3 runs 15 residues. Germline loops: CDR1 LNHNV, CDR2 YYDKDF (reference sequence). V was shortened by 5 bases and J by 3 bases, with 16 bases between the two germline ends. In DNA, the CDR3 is TGTGCCACCAGCCAGTCATCAGGGGAGGACACTGAAGCTTTCTTT. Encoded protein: CATSQSSGEDTEAFF. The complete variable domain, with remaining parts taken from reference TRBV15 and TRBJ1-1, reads DAMVIQNPRYQVTQFGKPVTLSCSQTLNHNVMYWYQQKSSQAPKLLFHYYDKDFNNEADTPDNFQSRRPNTSFCFLDIRSPGLGDTAMYLCATSQSSGEDTEAFFGQGTRLTVV.

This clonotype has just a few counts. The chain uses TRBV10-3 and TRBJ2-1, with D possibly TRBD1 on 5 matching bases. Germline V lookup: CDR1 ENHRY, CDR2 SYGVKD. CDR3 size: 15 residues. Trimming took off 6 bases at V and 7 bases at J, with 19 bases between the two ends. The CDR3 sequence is CAIRPSQGPWNEQFF. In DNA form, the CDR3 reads TGTGCCATCAGGCCGTCCCAGGGCCCTTGGAATGAGCAGTTCTTC.

The CDR3 sequence is CASSSPPWEQYF. In nucleotides, the CDR3 is TGTGCCAGCAGCTCCCCCCCGTGGGAGCAGTACTTC. This sequence joins TRBV7-2 and TRBJ2-7; no clear D. The CDR3 sequence is 12 residues long. Germline CDR1 reads SGHTA; CDR2 reads FQGNSA. Trimming shortened V by 4 bases and J by 7 bases, and 11 bases separated the two germline ends.

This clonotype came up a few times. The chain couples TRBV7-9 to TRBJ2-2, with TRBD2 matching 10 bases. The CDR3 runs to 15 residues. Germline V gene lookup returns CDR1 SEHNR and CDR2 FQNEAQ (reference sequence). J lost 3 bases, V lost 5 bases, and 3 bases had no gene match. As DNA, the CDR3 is TGTGCCAGCAGCGGGACTAGCGACGACACCGGGGAGCTGTTTTTT. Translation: CASSGTSDDTGELFF. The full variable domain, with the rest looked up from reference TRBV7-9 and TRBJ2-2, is DTGVSQNPRHKITKRGQNVTFRCDPISEHNRLYWYRQTLGQGPEFLTYFQNEAQLEKSRLLSDRFSAERPKGSFSTLEIQRTEQGDSAMYLCASSGTSDDTGELFFGEGSRLTVL.

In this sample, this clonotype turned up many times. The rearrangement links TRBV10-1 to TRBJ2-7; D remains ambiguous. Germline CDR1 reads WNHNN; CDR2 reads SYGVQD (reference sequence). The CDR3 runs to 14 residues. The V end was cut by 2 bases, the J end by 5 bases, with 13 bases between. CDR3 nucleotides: TGCGCCAGCAGTGAGAGTTTGGGCAAGGACGAGCAGTACTTC. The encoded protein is CASSESLGKDEQYF.

The chain's CDR3 is CASSISNRVSYNEQFF. The CDR3 DNA reads TGTGCCAGTAGTATCTCAAACAGGGTCTCCTACAATGAGCAGTTCTTC. The V gene is TRBV19, the J gene TRBJ2-1, with D possibly matching TRBD1 (6 bases). The germline V and J ends were trimmed by 3 bases and 0 bases, with 12 bases remaining between them. The CDR3 is 16 residues long. CDR1 LNHDA and CDR2 SQIVND come from the germline V gene (reference sequence).

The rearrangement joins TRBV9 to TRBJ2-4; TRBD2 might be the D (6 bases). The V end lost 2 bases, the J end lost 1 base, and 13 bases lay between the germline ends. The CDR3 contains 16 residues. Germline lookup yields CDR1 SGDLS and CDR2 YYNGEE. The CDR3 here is CASSVQGGGAKNIQYF. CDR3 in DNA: TGTGCCAGCAGCGTGCAGGGCGGAGGGGCCAAAAACATTCAGTACTTC.

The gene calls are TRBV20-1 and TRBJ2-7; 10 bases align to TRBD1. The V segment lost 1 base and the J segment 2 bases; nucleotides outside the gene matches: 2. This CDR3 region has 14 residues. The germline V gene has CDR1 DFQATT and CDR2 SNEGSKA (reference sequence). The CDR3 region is CSARGGQGAYEQYF. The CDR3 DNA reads TGCAGTGCTAGAGGAGGACAGGGGGCCTACGAGCAGTACTTC.

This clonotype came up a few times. CDR3 in amino acids: CASSPSLLIGSLTEAFF. In DNA, the CDR3 is TGTGCCAGCAGCCCATCCCTACTAATAGGTTCTCTCACTGAAGCTTTCTTT. V is TRBV7-9 and J is TRBJ1-1; no firm D call. CDR1 is SEHNR and CDR2 is FQNEAQ in the germline V gene (reference sequence). V was pared by 5 bases and J by 4 bases, with 23 bases between. The CDR3 sequence is 17 residues long.

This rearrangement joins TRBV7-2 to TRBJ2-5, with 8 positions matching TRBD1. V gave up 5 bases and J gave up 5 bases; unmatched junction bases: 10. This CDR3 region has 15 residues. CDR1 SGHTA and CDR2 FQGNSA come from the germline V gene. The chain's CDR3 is CASSLPRGLQETQYF. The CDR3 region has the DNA TGTGCCAGCAGCCTCCCCAGGGGGCTACAGGAGACCCAGTACTTC.

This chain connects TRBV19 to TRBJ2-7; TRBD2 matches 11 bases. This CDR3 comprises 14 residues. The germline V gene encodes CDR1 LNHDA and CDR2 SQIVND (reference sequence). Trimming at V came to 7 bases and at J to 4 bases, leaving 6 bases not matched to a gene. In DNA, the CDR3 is TGTGCCAGTACCCAGACTAGCGGGGCATACGAGCAGTACTTC. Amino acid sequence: CASTQTSGAYEQYF. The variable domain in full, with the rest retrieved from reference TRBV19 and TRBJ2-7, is DGGITQSPKYLFRKEGQNVTLSCEQNLNHDAMYWYRQDPGQGLRLIYYSQIVNDFQKGDIAEGYSVSREKKESFPLTVTSAQKNPTAFYLCASTQTSGAYEQYFGPGTRLTVT.

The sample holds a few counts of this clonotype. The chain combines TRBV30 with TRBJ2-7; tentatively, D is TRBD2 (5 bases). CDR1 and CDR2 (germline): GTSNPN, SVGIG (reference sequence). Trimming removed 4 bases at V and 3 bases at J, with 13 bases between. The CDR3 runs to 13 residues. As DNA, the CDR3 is TGTGCCTGGATGTCAGCGGAAAGCTACGAGCAGTACTTC. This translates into CAWMSAESYEQYF.